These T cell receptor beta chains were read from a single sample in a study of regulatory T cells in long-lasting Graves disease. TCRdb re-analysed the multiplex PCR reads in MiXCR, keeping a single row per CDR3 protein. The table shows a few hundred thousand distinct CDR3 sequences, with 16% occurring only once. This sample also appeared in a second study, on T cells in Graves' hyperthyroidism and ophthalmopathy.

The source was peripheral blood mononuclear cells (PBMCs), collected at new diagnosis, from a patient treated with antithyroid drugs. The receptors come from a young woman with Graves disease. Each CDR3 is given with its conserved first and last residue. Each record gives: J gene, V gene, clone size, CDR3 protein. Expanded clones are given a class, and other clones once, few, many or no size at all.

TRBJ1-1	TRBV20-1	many	CSASPHQQGAVNTEAFF
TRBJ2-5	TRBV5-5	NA	CASSFSFGGQETQYF
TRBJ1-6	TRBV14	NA	CASSGEQVSYNSPLHF
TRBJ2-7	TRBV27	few	CASTPLLAGVNEQYF
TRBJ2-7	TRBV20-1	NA	CSARETGQSSYEQYF
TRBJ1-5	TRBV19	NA	CASSIRAGVGSNQPQHF
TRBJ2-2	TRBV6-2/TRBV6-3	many	CASSYSAFSGDYTGELFF
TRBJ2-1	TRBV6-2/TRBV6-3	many	CASSPPLAGVGGEQFF
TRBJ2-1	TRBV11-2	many	CASSFERKGEQFF
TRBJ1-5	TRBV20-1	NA	CSATGGNQPQHF
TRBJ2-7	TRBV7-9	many	CASSSERGQFYEQYF
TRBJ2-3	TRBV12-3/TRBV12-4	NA	CASSWGSGRNTDTQYF
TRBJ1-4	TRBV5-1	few	CASSLFSYNEKLFF
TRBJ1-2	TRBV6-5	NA	CASSLRGLTGWGGYTF
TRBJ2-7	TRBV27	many	CASSLSWQGLNYEQYF
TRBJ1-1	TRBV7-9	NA	CASRTMSTEAFF
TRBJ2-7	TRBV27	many	CASSLRRENYEQYF
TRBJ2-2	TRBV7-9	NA	CASSRLAGLTGELFF
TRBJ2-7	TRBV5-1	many	CASSPRAGVTYEQYF
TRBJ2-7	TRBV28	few	CASRTTSGGPLEQYF
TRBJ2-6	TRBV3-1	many	CASSQGEFSGANVLTF
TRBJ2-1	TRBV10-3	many	CAIRDTEGNEQFF
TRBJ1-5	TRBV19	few	CASSIRDGSNQPQHF
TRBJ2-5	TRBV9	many	CASSPRTGVPETQYF
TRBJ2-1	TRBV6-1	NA	CASSPQGFSSYNEQFF
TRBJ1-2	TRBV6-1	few	CASSAGFGGYTF
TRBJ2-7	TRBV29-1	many	CSVTGRLTYEQYF
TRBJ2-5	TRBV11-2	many	CASSSHPSQGKETQYF
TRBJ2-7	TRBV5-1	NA	CASSLGGGHNSYEQYF
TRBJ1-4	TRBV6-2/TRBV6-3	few	CASRIPVRPTNEKLFF
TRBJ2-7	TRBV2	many	CASSPNRQSYEQYF
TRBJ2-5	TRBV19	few	CASQRTDQETQYF
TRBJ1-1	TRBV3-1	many	CASNLRGQNTEAFF
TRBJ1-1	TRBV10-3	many	CAISEPDMNTKAFF
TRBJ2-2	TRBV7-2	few	CASSLVVLATGKLFF
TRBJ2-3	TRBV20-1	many	CSAREGRGTDTQYF
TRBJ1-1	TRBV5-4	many	CASSEYSGQRMNTEAFF
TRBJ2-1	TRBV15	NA	CATSRQIAGGFYEQFF
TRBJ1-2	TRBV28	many	CASSLQTNYGYTF
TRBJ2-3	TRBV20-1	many	CSARDPAGETTDTQYF
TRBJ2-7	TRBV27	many	CASSYARWAYEQYF
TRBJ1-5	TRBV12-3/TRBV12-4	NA	CASSFKDPNSNQPQHF
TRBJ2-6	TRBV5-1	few	CASSFTSGANVLTF
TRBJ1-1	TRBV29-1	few	CCGVNTEAFF
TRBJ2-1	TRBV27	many	CASSLSARIGFYNEQFF
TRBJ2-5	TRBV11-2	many	CASSLVGIQETQYF
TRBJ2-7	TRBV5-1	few	CASSYFQGYEQYF
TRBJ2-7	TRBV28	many	CASRLTSGSEQYF
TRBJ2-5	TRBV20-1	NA	CSAVAGASETQYF
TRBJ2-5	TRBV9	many	CASSIRTGHKEETQYF
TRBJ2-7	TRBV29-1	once	CSVVDTLYEQYF
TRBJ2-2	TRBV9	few	CASSASTGELFF
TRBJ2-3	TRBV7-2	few	CASSLARRGSGDTQYF
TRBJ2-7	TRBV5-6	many	CASSLVGLAGRYEQYF
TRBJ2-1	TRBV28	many	CASSDNEQFF